The TCR beta chain described here comes from a study of Ad26.COV2.S vaccination and SARS-CoV-2 variants. Study-wide background: Each vaccinee took Ad26.COV2.S intramuscularly, once or twice 56 days apart.

Regarding treatment: 19 received Ad26.COV2.S at low or high dose, single or two shots; 5 received placebo; per-sample allocation not given. Samples were taken on day 63 after the first vaccine or placebo injection. An adult donor aged 18-55 years was enrolled in Boston. Study-level findings and limits: Those who received vaccine or placebo ended up with similar non-spike TCR breadth. Substantial breadth was reported for post-vaccination spike-specific CD8+ and CD4+ T cells.

Remarks on this clone: No antigen is known for it.

This table comes from immunoSEQ multiplex PCR, and its TCRdb copy is limited to in-frame clones, with some not included. The profile shows 300,000 to 450,000 clones, around 84% of them singletons. The V and J ends lost 1 base and 5 bases, in that order; junction bases with no gene match: 5. Germline V gives CDR1 MGHRA, CDR2 YSYEKL. CDR3 size: 15 residues. The gene calls are TRBV4-1 and TRBJ1-2; TRBD1 matches 9 bases. This receptor was taken from a person between 18 and 60 years old who received the Ad26.COV2.S COVID-19 vaccine or a placebo. Sequencing was performed on peripheral blood, taken in a trial of Ad26.COV2.S vaccine versus placebo. The CDR3 DNA follows: TGCGCCAGCAGCCAAGTACAGGGGGCGTATTATGGCTACACCTTC. It yields the protein CASSQVQGAYYGYTF.